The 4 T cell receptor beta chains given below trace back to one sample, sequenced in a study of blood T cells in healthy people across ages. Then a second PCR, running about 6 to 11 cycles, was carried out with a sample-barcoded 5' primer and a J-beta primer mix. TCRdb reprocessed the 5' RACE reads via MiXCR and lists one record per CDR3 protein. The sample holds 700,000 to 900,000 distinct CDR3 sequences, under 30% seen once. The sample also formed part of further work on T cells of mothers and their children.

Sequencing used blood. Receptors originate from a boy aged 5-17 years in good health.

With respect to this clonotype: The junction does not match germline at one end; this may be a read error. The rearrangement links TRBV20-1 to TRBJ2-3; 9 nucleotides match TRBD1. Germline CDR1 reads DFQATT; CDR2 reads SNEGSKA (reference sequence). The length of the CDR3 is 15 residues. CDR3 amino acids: CSALIQGAFTDTQYF. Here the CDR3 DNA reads TGCAGTGCTTTGATACAGGGGGCTTTCACAGACACGCAGTATTTT.

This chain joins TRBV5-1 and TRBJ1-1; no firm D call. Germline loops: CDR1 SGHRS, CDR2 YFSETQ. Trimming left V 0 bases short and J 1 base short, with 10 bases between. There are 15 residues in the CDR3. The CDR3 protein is CASSLERVGNTEAFF. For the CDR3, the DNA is TGCGCCAGCAGCTTGGAACGGGTGGGGAACACTGAAGCTTTCTTT.

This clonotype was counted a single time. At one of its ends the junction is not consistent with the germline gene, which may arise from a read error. In nucleotides, the CDR3 is TGCAGTACTAGAGATCCGGGACAGGAGTACAATGAGCAGTTCTTC. Translated: CSTRDPGQEYNEQFF. This chain uses TRBV20-1 with TRBJ2-1, with 8 bases identical to TRBD1. The CDR3 consists of 15 residues. Per germline, CDR1 DFQATT and CDR2 SNEGSKA (reference sequence).

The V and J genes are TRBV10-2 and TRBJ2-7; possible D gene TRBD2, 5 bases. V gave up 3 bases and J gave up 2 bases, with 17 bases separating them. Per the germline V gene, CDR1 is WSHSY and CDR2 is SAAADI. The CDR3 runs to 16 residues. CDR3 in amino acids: CASSDGSAQSTYEQYF. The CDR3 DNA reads TGCGCCAGCAGTGATGGGAGCGCTCAATCTACCTACGAGCAGTACTTC.